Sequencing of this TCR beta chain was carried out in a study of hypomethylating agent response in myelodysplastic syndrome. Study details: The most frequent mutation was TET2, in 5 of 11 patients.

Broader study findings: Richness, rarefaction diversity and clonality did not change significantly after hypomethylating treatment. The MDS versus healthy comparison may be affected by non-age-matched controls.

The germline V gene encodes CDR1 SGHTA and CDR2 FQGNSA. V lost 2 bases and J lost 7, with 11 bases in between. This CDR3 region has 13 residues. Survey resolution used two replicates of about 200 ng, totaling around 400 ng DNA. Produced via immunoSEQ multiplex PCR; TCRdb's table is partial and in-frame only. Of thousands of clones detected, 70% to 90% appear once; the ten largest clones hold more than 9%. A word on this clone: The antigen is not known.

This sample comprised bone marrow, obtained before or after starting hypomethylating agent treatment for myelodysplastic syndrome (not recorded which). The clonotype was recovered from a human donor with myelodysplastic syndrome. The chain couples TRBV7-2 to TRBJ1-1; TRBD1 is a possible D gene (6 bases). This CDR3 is CASSLPPDSEAFF. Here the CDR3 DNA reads TGTGCCAGCAGCTTACCCCCGGACAGTGAAGCTTTCTTT.